The source of this T cell receptor (beta chain) is a study of T cells in Graves' hyperthyroidism and ophthalmopathy. There were TCR beta CDR3 regions amplified from RNA transcripts. HTBI primers drove first-round RT-PCR of the TCR CDR3. TCRdb reprocessed the multiplex PCR reads with MiXCR, giving one entry per CDR3 protein. The table has more than 95,000 distinct CDR3 sequences, about half seen once; the top ten hold approximately 27%. This clonotype was counted between two and nine times. Uncontrolled infection, other autoimmune disease, pregnancy or lactation disqualified patients from enrolment. Germline V gene data show CDR1 as LGHDT and CDR2 as YNNKEL (reference sequence). Trimming removed 4 bases from V and 4 bases from J; junction bases left unmatched: 6. The CDR3 has 15 residues.

The sequence derives from a man between 35 and 55 years old with Graves' hyperthyroidism. Material for sequencing was blood. The chain couples TRBV3-1 to TRBJ2-1; 8 nucleotides line up with TRBD2. This CDR3 is CASSLDTGGYNEQFF. The CDR3 DNA follows: TGTGCCAGCAGCCTCGATACGGGGGGGTACAATGAGCAGTTCTTC.